This entry features one T cell receptor (beta chain) sequence. The data were taken from a study of blood T cell repertoires in COVID-19. TCRdb's table, derived via immunoSEQ multiplex PCR, lists solely in-frame clones and lacks some. The sample includes 200,000 to 250,000 clones, approximately 80% of them seen just once. V lost 3 bases and J lost 7, with 13 bases in between. This CDR3 region has 14 residues. Per the germline V gene, CDR1 is SEHNR and CDR2 is FQNEAQ (reference sequence). The study recruited people aged roughly 18 to 95 years across around 24 US areas. The chain is built from TRBV7-9 and TRBJ2-1; TRBD2 is a possible D gene (5 bases). The TCR was taken from a man aged 35 to 55 who had recovered from COVID-19. Sequenced sample: PBMCs or T cells enriched from blood (not recorded which). The CDR3 DNA follows: TGTGCCAGCAGCTTGGGCTCCTCGGGGAATGAGCAGTTCTTC. Amino acid sequence: CASSLGSSGNEQFF.